Below are 22 T cell receptor beta chains sequenced from a single sample in a study of blood T cells in healthy people across ages. Alongside a J-beta primer mix, a sample-barcoded 5' primer served in a second PCR lasting about 7 to 12 cycles. TCRdb itself ran the 5' RACE reads through MiXCR, one entry per CDR3 protein. The table has approximately 730,000 distinct CDR3 sequences, about 55% seen once; the top ten hold approximately 40%. Sequencing used blood. The origin of the receptors is a man older than 75 in good health.

This clonotype occurred once. The DNA is left out, because the CDR3 cannot be placed on it with certainty; the CDR3 is given as TCRdb lists it. The chain joins TRBV29-1 to TRBJ2-7. The CDR3 region is 12 residues in length, termini included. Germline CDR1 is SQVTM and CDR2 is ANQGSEA. The CDR3 region is CSVGRGTYERYF.

This sequence joins TRBV2 and TRBJ2-2; D is undetermined. This CDR3 region has 14 residues. Per the germline V gene, CDR1 is SNHLY and CDR2 is FYNNEI. V lost 8 bases and J lost 0, with 10 bases in between. In nucleotides, the CDR3 is TGTGCCAGCGGTGGGAACGCGAACACCGGGGAGCTGTTTTTT. This encodes CASGGNANTGELFF.

V usage is TRBV5-4 and J usage is TRBJ2-3; 10 bases agree with TRBD2. From germline, CDR1 is SGHNT and CDR2 YYREEE (reference sequence). There are 18 residues in the CDR3. Unmatched junction bases numbered 13, after V lost 4 bases and J lost 2 bases. The CDR3 reads CASSPPARAGGVTDTQYF. The CDR3 nucleotides read TGTGCCAGCAGCCCCCCGGCGCGAGCGGGAGGGGTCACAGATACGCAGTATTTT.

The J gene is TRBJ2-1, the V gene TRBV7-7, with D maybe TRBD1 (6 bases). Germline V gives CDR1 SSHAT, CDR2 FNYEAQ (reference sequence). This CDR3 has 14 amino acids. Trimming stripped 8 bases from V and 5 bases from J, with 16 bases between. In DNA, the CDR3 is TGTGCCAGCGGACATATGGCAGGGGACAATGAGCAGTTCTTC. It encodes CASGHMAGDNEQFF.

This clonotype turned up a few times. The genes are TRBV20-1 and TRBJ2-7; 8 bases line up with TRBD2. The germline V gene has CDR1 DFQATT and CDR2 SNEGSKA (reference sequence). The CDR3 has 14 amino acids. V trimming: 4 bases; J trimming: 3 bases; junction bases outside the gene matches: 8. The CDR3, as DNA: TGCAGTGCTACTTCCAGCGGGAGTTACTACGAGCAGTACTTC. It encodes CSATSSGSYYEQYF.

The chain combines TRBV7-2 with TRBJ2-1; 11 bases fit TRBD1. With V trimmed by 5 bases and J by 2 bases, 5 bases remained unmatched. The CDR3 runs to 16 residues. Per germline, CDR1 SGHTA and CDR2 FQGNSA. The CDR3 region has the DNA TGTGCCAGCAGCAATCCGGGACAGGGGGCCTACAATGAGCAGTTCTTC. This gives the protein CASSNPGQGAYNEQFF.

V and J are TRBV7-2 and TRBJ2-1; 15 bases line up with TRBD2. This CDR3 is 18 amino acids long. Trimming at V came to 5 bases and at J to 0 bases, leaving 5 bases not matched to a gene. Germline CDR1 SGHTA, CDR2 FQGNSA. The CDR3 loop reads CASSPGLAGGVSYNEQFF. CDR3 nucleotides: TGTGCCAGCAGCCCAGGACTAGCGGGAGGGGTCTCCTACAATGAGCAGTTCTTC.

This clonotype was found a few times. The gene calls are TRBV12-3 or TRBV12-4 and TRBJ2-1; D call uncertain. V was trimmed by 6 bases and J by 8 bases, leaving 8 bases between them. This CDR3 has 11 residues. CDR3 in DNA: TGTGCCAGCAGCACCTTGGATGAGCAGTTCTTC. As protein: CASSTLDEQFF.

The chain combines TRBV5-6 with TRBJ2-3; 7 bases are shared with TRBD2. Germline-derived CDR1 and CDR2 are SGHDT and YYEEEE. The V gene end was trimmed by 2 bases and the J gene end by 2 bases; junction bases not matched to a gene: 8. CDR3 length: 16 residues. The CDR3 DNA reads TGTGCCAGCAGCTTAGATGGGAGCGGGGCCACAGATACGCAGTATTTT. Its protein product is CASSLDGSGATDTQYF.

V and J are TRBV10-2 and TRBJ2-1; D gene unclear. CDR1 and CDR2 from the germline V gene are WSHSY and SAAADI. V shed 2 bases and J shed 10 bases, with 15 bases lying between them. The CDR3 consists of 14 residues. The CDR3 DNA sequence: TGCGCCAGCAGTGAGACCTTTTTGACCCGGGAGCAGTTCTTC. Its protein is CASSETFLTREQFF.

This chain uses TRBV21-1 with TRBJ2-7; TRBD1 was called by the table and not checked on the DNA. TRBV21-1 is deemed a pseudogene. The CDR3 has 14 residues. The CDR3 reads CASTSRGCIYEQYF. As DNA, the CDR3 is TGTGCCAGCACCTCCAGGGGTTGTATCTACGAGCAGTACTTC.

The chain uses TRBV24-1 and TRBJ2-4; perhaps D is TRBD1 or TRBD2 (7 bases each). The CDR3 sequence is 12 residues long. The V end lost 5 bases, the J end lost 12 bases, and 13 bases lay between the germline ends. Germline CDR1 and CDR2: KGHDR and SFDVKD. The CDR3 sequence is CATSASGGDQYF. The CDR3 bases are TGTGCCACCAGTGCCTCAGGGGGGGATCAGTACTTC.

J is TRBJ1-2 and V is TRBV10-1, with D tentatively TRBD1 (5 bases). This CDR3 contains 14 residues. CDR1 is WNHNN and CDR2 is SYGVQD in the germline V gene (reference sequence). Trimming removed 5 bases at V and 8 bases at J, with 18 bases between. The DNA of the CDR3 is TGCGCCAGCAGTTCCGGGACCCCGAATTACGGCTACACCTTC. The encoded protein is CASSSGTPNYGYTF.

This chain links TRBV20-1 with TRBJ2-7; TRBD2 agrees at 14 bases. Trimming cost V 5 bases and J 5 bases; bases outside gene matches: 8. Germline lookup yields CDR1 DFQATT and CDR2 SNEGSKA (reference sequence). CDR3 length: 15 amino acids. The CDR3 sequence: CSAGRGTSGGDEQYF. CDR3 in DNA: TGCAGTGCTGGTAGAGGGACTAGCGGGGGCGACGAGCAGTACTTC.

The genes are TRBV7-8 and TRBJ2-5; D may be TRBD2 (5 bases). The CDR3 covers 13 residues. Germline values: CDR1 SGHVS, CDR2 FQNEAQ. V lost 10 bases to trimming and J lost 3 bases, with 15 bases between them. In nucleotides, the CDR3 is TGTGCCACCCGAGGGAGAGGGAAAGAGACCCAGTACTTC. Protein sequence: CATRGRGKETQYF. The full variable domain, with the rest looked up from reference TRBV7-8 and TRBJ2-5, is GAGVSQSPRYKVAKRGQDVALRCDPISGHVSLFWYQQALGQGPEFLTYFQNEAQLDKSGLPSDRFFAERPEGSVSTLKIQRTQQEDSAVYLCATRGRGKETQYFGPGTRLLVL.

This chain uses TRBV20-1 with TRBJ1-5; D uncertain. V was clipped by 0 bases and J by 2 bases, with 5 bases between them. The CDR3 sequence is 13 residues long. The germline V gene encodes CDR1 DFQATT and CDR2 SNEGSKA (reference sequence). The chain's CDR3 is CSARDIGNQPQHF. The CDR3 bases are TGCAGTGCTAGAGATATCGGCAATCAGCCCCAGCATTTT.

This clonotype was seen only a few times. The V and J genes are TRBV20-1 and TRBJ2-7; no clear D gene. The CDR3 extends over 12 amino acids. Germline lookup yields CDR1 DFQATT and CDR2 SNEGSKA (reference sequence). V was pared by 2 bases and J by 7 bases, with 12 bases between. This CDR3 reads CSARSPGWEQYF. DNA for the CDR3: TGCAGTGCTAGAAGCCCTGGGTGGGAGCAGTACTTC.

The CDR3, as DNA: TGCAGTGCTAGAGATCCCCGGGGTACCTCAGCCAAAAACATTCAGTACTTC. Protein product: CSARDPRGTSAKNIQYF. This rearrangement joins TRBV20-1 to TRBJ2-4; D is perhaps TRBD2 (5 bases). V was cut by 0 bases and J by 0 bases, with 15 bases left in between. Germline V gives CDR1 DFQATT, CDR2 SNEGSKA (reference sequence). The CDR3 is 17 residues long.

The chain links TRBV12-3 or TRBV12-4 to TRBJ1-1; TRBD1 matches 10 bases. There are 16 residues in the CDR3. V lost 5 bases and J lost 1; bases outside the gene matches: 7. CDR3 sequence (DNA): TGTGCCAGCAGTCTCGGGACAGGGGCGCGGAACACTGAAGCTTTCTTT. Protein sequence: CASSLGTGARNTEAFF.

The CDR3 region has the DNA TGTGCCAGCAGCCAAAGCGTGAACAATGAGCAGTTCTTC. Encoded protein: CASSQSVNNEQFF. The rearrangement links TRBV3-1 to TRBJ2-1; no clear D. CDR3 length equals 13 residues. The V end lost 2 bases, the J end lost 5 bases, and 7 bases lay between the germline ends. CDR1 is LGHDT, CDR2 YNNKEL, per germline (reference sequence).

This chain uses TRBV5-4 with TRBJ2-7; the D gene is possibly TRBD2 (6 bases). The J call could be wrong; TRBJ2-5 is a better fit for the DNA end. This CDR3 spans 14 amino acids. CDR1 and CDR2 from the germline V gene are SGHNT and YYREEE (reference sequence). Here the CDR3 reads CASSLGPREETQYF. DNA of the CDR3: TGTGCCAGCAGCTTGGGCCCCCGGGAGGAGACCCAGTACTTC.

V usage is TRBV15 and J usage is TRBJ2-1, with D tentatively TRBD2 (7 bases). There are 16 residues in the CDR3. The V and J ends lost 3 bases and 3 bases respectively, with 15 bases between them. Germline V lookup: CDR1 LNHNV, CDR2 YYDKDF (reference sequence). The CDR3 DNA reads TGTGCCACCAGCAGCGGGGGGCAGGACTACTACAATGAGCAGTTCTTC. It specifies CATSSGGQDYYNEQFF.